The TCR beta chain described here comes from a study of T cells of healthy individuals (dated 2018 in TCRdb). To prepare the library, 5' RACE was applied. TCRdb names Illumina MiSeq as the instrument used. The public sequencing data were trimmed at Q25 with fastp and processed into clonotypes with MiXCR by TCRdb, which kept only in-frame beta chains. Rows with one shared CDR3 protein collapse into an entry with the most common genes and DNA. This sample lists about 53,000 distinct CDR3 sequences; over 12% were detected once. The top ten clones comprise about 15% of the sample. This clonotype was seen repeatedly, ten times or more. The clone's antigen remains unknown. No per-base quality is available; no much larger clone lies one base away. The CDR3 spans 13 residues, from the cysteine through the phenylalanine. Only CDR3 DNA is held: 39 bases, read in frame from base 1. Deletion took 5 bases off V and 0 bases off J, with a span of 6 bases between the germline ends.

This TCR derives from a human donor in good health. The receptor chain draws on TRBV12-3 or TRBV12-4 and TRBJ2-3; perhaps TRBD2 is the D gene, with 6 bases matching. The nucleotide sequence reads as follows: TGTGCCAGCAGTGGGACTAGCACAGATACGCAGTATTTT. This codes for CASSGTSTDTQYF.